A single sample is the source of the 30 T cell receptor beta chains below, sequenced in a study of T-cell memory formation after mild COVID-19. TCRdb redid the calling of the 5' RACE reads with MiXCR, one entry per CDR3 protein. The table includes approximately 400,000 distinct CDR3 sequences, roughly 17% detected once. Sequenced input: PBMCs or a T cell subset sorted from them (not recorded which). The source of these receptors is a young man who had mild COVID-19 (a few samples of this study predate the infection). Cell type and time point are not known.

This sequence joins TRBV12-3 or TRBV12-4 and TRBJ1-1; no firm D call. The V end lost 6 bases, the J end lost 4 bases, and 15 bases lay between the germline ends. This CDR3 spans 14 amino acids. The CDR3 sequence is CASSPRDRGTEAFF. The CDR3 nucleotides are TGTGCCAGCAGCCCCCGTGACCGGGGCACTGAAGCTTTCTTT.

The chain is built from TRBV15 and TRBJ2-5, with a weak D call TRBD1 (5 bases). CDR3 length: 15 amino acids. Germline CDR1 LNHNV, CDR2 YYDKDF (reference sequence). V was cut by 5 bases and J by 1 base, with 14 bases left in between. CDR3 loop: CATSESGAVQETQYF. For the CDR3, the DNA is TGTGCCACCAGCGAGAGTGGGGCGGTCCAAGAGACCCAGTACTTC.

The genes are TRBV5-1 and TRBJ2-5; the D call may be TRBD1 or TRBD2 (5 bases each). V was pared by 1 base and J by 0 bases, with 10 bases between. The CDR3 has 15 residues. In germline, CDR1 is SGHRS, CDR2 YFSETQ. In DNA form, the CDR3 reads TGCGCCAGCAGCTTGTGGGACCCGTACCAAGAGACCCAGTACTTC. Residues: CASSLWDPYQETQYF.

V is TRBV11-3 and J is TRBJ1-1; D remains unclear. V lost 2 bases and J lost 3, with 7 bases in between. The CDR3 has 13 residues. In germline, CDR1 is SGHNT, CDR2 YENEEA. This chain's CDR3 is CASSLSLDTEAFF. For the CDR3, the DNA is TGTGCCAGCAGCTTATCTTTGGACACTGAAGCTTTCTTT.

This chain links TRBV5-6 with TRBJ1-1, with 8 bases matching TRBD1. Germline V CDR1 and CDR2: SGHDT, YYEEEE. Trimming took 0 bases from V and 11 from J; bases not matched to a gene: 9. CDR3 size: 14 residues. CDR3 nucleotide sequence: TGTGCCAGCAGCTTGGCCTCTCGGGACAGGCGGGCTTTCTTT. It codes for CASSLASRDRRAFF.

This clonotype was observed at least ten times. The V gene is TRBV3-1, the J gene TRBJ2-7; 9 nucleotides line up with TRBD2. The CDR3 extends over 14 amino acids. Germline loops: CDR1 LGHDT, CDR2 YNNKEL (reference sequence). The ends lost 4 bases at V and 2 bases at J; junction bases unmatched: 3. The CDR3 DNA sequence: TGTGCCAGCAGCCTCGGCGGGGGGGCCTACGAGCAGTACTTC. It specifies CASSLGGGAYEQYF.

In nucleotides, the CDR3 is TGCAGTGCCTCGAGGACAGGTTGGGATACGCAGTATTTT. Amino acids: CSASRTGWDTQYF. The chain is built from TRBV20-1 and TRBJ2-3; 7 nucleotides match TRBD1. After removal of 6 bases from V and 6 bases from J, the junction contained 9 bases not matched to a gene. The CDR3 length is 13 residues. Germline V gene lookup returns CDR1 DFQATT and CDR2 SNEGSKA (reference sequence).

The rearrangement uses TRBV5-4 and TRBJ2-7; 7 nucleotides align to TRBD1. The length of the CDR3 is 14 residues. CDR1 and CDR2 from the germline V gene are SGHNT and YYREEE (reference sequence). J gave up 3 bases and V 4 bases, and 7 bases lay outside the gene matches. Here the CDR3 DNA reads TGTGCCAGCAGCCCCATCCGGGACAGCTACGAGCAGTACTTC. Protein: CASSPIRDSYEQYF.

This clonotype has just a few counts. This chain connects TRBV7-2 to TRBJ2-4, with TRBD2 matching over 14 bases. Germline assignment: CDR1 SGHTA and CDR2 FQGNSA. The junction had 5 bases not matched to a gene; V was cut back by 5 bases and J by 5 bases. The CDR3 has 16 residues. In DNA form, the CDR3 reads TGTGCCAGCAGCCCGCCGGGACTAGCGGGGGAAAACATTCAGTACTTC. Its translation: CASSPPGLAGENIQYF.

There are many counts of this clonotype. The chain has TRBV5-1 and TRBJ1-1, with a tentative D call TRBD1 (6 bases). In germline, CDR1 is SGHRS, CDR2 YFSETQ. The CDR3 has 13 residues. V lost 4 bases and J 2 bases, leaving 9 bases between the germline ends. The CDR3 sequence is CASSGGANTEAFF. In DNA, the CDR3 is TGCGCCAGCAGCGGGGGGGCTAACACTGAAGCTTTCTTT.

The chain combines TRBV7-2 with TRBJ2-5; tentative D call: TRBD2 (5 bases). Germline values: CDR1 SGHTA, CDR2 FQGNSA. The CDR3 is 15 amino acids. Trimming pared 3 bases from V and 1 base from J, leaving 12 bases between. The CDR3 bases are TGTGCCAGCAGCTTTCAAGGGAGTTTCCAAGAGACCCAGTACTTC. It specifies CASSFQGSFQETQYF.

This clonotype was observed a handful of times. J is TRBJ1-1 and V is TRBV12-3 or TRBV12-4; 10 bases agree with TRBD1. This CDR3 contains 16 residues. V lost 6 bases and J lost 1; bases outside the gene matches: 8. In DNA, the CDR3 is TGTGCCAGCAGGATGGACAGGGGGAATCGGAACACTGAAGCTTTCTTT. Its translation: CASRMDRGNRNTEAFF.

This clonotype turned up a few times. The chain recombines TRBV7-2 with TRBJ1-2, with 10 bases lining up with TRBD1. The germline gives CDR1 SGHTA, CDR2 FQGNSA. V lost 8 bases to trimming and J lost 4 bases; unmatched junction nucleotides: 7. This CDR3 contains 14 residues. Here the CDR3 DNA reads TGTGCCAGCGGCGGACAGGGGGGGTTCTATGGCTACACCTTC. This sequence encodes CASGGQGGFYGYTF. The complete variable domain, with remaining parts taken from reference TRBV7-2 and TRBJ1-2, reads GAGVSQSPSNKVTEKGKDVELRCDPISGHTALYWYRQSLGQGLEFLIYFQGNSAPDKSGLPSDRFSAERTGGSVSTLTIQRTQQEDSAVYLCASGGQGGFYGYTFGSGTRLTVV.

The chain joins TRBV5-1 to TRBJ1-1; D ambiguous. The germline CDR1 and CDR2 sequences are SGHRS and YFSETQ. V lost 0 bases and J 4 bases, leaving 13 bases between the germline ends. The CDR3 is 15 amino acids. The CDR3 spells CASSLDGIEGTEAFF. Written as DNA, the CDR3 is TGCGCCAGCAGCTTGGATGGGATAGAAGGCACTGAAGCTTTCTTT.

The CDR3: CSASTVSNQPQHF. The DNA for the CDR3 is TGCAGTGCTAGTACGGTTAGCAATCAGCCCCAGCATTTT. The gene calls are TRBV20-1 and TRBJ1-5; D is ambiguous. Germline CDR1 reads DFQATT; CDR2 reads SNEGSKA (reference sequence). The CDR3 totals 13 residues. V lost 3 bases and J lost 0, with 6 bases in between.

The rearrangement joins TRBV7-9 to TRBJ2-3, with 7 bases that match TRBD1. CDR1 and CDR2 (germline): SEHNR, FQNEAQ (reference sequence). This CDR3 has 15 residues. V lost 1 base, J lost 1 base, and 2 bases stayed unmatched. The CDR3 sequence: CASSLEGAGTDTQYF. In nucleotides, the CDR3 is TGTGCCAGCAGCTTAGAGGGGGCAGGCACAGATACGCAGTATTTT.

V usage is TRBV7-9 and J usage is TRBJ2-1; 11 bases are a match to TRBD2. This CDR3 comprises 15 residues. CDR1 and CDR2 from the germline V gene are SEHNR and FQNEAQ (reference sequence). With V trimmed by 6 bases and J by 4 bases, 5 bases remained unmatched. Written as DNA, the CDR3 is TGTGCCAGCAGGGCTAGCGGGGGGAGTTACAATGAGCAGTTCTTC. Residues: CASRASGGSYNEQFF.

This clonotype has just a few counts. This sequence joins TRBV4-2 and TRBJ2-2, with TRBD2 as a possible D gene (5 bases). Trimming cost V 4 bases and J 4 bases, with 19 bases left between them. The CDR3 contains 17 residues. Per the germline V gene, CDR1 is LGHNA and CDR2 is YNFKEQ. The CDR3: CASSRGPGGISTGELFF. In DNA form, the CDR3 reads TGTGCCAGCAGCCGTGGACCTGGAGGCATTAGCACCGGGGAGCTGTTTTTT.

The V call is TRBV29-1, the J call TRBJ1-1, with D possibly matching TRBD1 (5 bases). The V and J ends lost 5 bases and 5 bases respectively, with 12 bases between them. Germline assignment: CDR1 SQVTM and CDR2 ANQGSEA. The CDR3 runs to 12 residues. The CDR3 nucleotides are TGCAGCGTTAAATTTGGGGGGACTGAAGCTTTCTTT. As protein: CSVKFGGTEAFF. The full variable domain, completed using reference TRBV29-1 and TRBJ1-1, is SAVISQKPSRDICQRGTSLTIQCQVDSQVTMMFWYRQQPGQSLTLIATANQGSEATYESGFVIDKFPISRPNLTFSTLTVSNMSPEDSSIYLCSVKFGGTEAFFGQGTRLTVV.

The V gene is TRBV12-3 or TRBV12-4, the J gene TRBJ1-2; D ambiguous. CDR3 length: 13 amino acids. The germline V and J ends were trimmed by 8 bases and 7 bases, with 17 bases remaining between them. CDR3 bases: TGTGCCAGCGTAACGGGATTCTTGGGTGGCTACACCTTC. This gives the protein CASVTGFLGGYTF.

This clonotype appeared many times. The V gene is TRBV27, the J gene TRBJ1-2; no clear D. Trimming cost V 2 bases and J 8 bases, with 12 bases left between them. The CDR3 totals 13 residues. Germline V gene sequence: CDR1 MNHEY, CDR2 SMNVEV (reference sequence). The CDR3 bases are TGTGCCAGCAGTTTAGGGATTGTCGGGGGCTACACCTTC. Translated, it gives CASSLGIVGGYTF.

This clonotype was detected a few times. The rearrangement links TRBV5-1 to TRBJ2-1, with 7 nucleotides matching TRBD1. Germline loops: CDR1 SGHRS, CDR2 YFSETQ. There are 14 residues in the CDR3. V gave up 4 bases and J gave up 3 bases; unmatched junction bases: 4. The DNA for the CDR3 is TGCGCCAGCAGCCCCGGGACAGACTACAATGAGCAGTTCTTC. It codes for CASSPGTDYNEQFF.

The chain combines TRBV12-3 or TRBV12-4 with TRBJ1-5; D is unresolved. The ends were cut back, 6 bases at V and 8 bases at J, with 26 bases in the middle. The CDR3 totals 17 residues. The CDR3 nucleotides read TGTGCCAGCAGCTCCCAAGACATTTATCTTAATGGGGAGCCCCAGCATTTT. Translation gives CASSSQDIYLNGEPQHF.

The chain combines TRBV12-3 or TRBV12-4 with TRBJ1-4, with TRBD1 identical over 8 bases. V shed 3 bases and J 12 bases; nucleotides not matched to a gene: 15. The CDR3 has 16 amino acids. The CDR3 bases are TGTGCCAGCAGTTTGACAGGGGTTCCCACGAGGGTGGAACTGTTTTTT. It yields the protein CASSLTGVPTRVELFF.

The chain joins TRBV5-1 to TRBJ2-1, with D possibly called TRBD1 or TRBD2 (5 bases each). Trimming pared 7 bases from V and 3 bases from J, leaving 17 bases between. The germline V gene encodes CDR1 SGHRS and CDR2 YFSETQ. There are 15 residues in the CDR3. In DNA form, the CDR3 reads TGCGCCAGCTATCCGGAGGCAGGGAACTACAATGAGCAGTTCTTC. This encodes CASYPEAGNYNEQFF.

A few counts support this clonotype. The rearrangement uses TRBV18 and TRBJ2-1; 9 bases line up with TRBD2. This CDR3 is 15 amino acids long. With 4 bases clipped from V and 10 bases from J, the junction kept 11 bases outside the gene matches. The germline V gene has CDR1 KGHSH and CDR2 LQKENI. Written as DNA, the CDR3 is TGTGCCAGCTCACACCCCAGCCTAGCGGGGTGGGAGCAGTTCTTC. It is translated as CASSHPSLAGWEQFF.

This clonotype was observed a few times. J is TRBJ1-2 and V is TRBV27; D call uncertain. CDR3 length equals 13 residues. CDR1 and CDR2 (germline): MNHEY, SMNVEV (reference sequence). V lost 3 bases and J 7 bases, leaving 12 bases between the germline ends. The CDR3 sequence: CASSLPGSGGYTF. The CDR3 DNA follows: TGTGCCAGCAGTTTGCCCGGGTCCGGTGGCTACACCTTC.

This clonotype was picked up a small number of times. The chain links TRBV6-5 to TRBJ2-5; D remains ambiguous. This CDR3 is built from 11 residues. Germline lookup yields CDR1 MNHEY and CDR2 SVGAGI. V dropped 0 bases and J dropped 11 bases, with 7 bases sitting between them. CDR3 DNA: TGTGCCAGCAGTTACTCGCGGACGCAGTACTTC. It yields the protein CASSYSRTQYF.

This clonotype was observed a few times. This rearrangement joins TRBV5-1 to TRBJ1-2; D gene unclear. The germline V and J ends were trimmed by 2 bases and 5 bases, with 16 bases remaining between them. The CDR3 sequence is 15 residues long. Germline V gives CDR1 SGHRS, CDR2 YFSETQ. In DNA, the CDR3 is TGCGCCAGCAGCTTCGACTCCCTGAGCGCGTATGGCTACACCTTC. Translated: CASSFDSLSAYGYTF.

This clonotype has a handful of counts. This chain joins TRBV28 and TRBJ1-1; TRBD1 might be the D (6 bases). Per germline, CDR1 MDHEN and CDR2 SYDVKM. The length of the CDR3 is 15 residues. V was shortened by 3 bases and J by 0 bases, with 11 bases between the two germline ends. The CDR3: CASSLGALMNTEAFF. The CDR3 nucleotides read TGTGCCAGCAGTTTGGGGGCTCTAATGAACACTGAAGCTTTCTTT.